This is a list of T cell receptor beta chains from one sample in a study of HIV-infected patients and healthy controls. TCRdb re-derived calls from the 5' RACE reads in MiXCR, one entry per CDR3 protein. The data hold 15,000 to 20,000 distinct CDR3 sequences, with about 8.3% observed a single time. The sequencing sample was made of blood. These receptors were obtained from an adult in good health. The CDR3 runs from the conserved cysteine through the conserved F or W. D genes are given only for firm matches. Clone size is not always given. Where it is, it says once, few, many or a class for expanded clones.

>many|TRBJ2-3|TRBD1|TRBV7-2
CASSPRGQGTDTQYF
TGTGCCAGCAGCCCCCGAGGACAGGGCACAGATACGCAGTATTTT
>many|TRBJ2-7|TRBD1|TRBV7-2
CASRNMGQGYEQYF
TGTGCCAGCAGGAACATGGGACAGGGGTACGAGCAGTACTTC
>many|TRBJ1-1|TRBD1|TRBV5-4
CASSVDRGTTEAFF
TGTGCCAGCAGCGTCGACAGGGGGACCACTGAAGCTTTCTTT
>-|TRBJ2-1|-|TRBV6-2/TRBV6-3
CASRALYNEQFF
TGTGCCAGCAGGGCCCTCTACAATGAGCAGTTCTTC
>many|TRBJ2-5|-|TRBV19
CASSPRTASTETQYF
TGTGCCAGTAGTCCCCGGACGGCGAGCACGGAGACCCAGTACTTC
>many|TRBJ1-4|-|TRBV7-6
CASSAAPGTNEKLFF
TGTGCCAGCAGCGCAGCCCCCGGGACCAATGAAAAACTGTTTTTT
>many|TRBJ2-3|-|TRBV7-9
CASSLGNRLGTDTQYF
TGTGCCAGCAGCTTAGGAAACAGACTGGGCACAGATACGCAGTATTTT
>many|TRBJ2-3|TRBD2|TRBV4-3
CASSQGAGLNTDTQYF
TGCGCCAGCAGCCAAGGTGCGGGACTAAACACAGATACGCAGTATTTT
>medium-sized|TRBJ2-2|-|TRBV7-9
CASSSVTGELFF
TGTGCCAGCAGCTCTGTTACCGGGGAGCTGTTTTTT
>medium-sized|TRBJ1-1|-|TRBV20-1
CSARSVVGNTEAFF
TGCAGTGCTAGAAGCGTCGTGGGGAACACTGAAGCTTTCTTT
>many|TRBJ2-2|TRBD2|TRBV28
CASSWSGGASNTGELFF
TGTGCCAGCAGTTGGAGCGGGGGGGCATCGAACACCGGGGAGCTGTTTTTT
>many|TRBJ1-6|-|TRBV28
CASSLYRNNSPLHF
TGTGCCAGCAGTTTGTACAGGAATAATTCACCCCTCCACTTT
>many|TRBJ2-1|-|TRBV3-1
CASSQVSNEQFF
TGTGCCAGCAGCCAGGTCTCGAATGAGCAGTTCTTC
>medium-sized|TRBJ2-5|-|TRBV25-1
CASSVVYQETQYF
TGTGCCAGCAGTGTAGTGTACCAAGAGACCCAGTACTTC
>-|TRBJ1-5|-|TRBV7-2
CASSLWDNQPQHF
TGTGCCAGCAGCTTATGGGACAATCAGCCCCAGCATTTT
>many|TRBJ1-1|TRBD1|TRBV20-1
CSIRTGQGRTEAFF
TGCAGCATCCGGACCGGACAGGGGAGGACTGAAGCTTTCTTT
>many|TRBJ1-1|-|TRBV18
CASSPGNTEAFF
TGTGCCAGCTCACCAGGGAACACTGAAGCTTTCTTT
>-|TRBJ2-5|TRBD1|TRBV28
CASRSTGGVQETQYF
TGTGCCAGCAGGTCTACAGGGGGTGTCCAAGAGACCCAGTACTTC
>many|TRBJ1-5|-|TRBV6-2/TRBV6-3
CASSRVGSSQPQHF
TGTGCCAGCAGTCGGGTGGGGTCCTCTCAGCCCCAGCATTTT
>many|TRBJ2-3|TRBD2|TRBV6-1
CASSELAGRHFGGTQYF
TGTGCCAGCAGTGAACTAGCGGGACGTCATTTCGGGGGTACGCAGTATTTT
>many|TRBJ2-5|-|TRBV5-1
CASSRLEYETQYF
TGCGCCAGCTCCAGACTAGAGTATGAGACCCAGTACTTC
>many|TRBJ2-3|-|TRBV10-3
CAISVTDTQYF
TGTGCCATCAGTGTCACAGATACGCAGTATTTT
>few|TRBJ2-3|-|TRBV24-1
CATRSRDTSTDTQYF
TGTGCCACCAGATCCCGGGACACCAGCACAGATACGCAGTATTTT